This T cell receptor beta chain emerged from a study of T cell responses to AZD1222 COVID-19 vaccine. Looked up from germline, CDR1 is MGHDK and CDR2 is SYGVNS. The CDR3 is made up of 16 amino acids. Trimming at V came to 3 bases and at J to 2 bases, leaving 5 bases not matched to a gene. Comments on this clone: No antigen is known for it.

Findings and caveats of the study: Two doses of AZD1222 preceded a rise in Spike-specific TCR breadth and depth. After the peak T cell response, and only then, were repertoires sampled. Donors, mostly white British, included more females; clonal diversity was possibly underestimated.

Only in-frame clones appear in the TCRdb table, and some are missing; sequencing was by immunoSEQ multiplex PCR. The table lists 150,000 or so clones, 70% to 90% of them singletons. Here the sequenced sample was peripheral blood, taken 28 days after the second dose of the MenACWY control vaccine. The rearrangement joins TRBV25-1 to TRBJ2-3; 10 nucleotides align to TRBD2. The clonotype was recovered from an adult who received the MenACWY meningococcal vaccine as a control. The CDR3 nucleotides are TGTGCCAGCAGTGACCCCGGGACTAGCGCCACAGATACGCAGTATTTT. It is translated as CASSDPGTSATDTQYF. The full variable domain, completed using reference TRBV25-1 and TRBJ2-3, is EADIYQTPRYLVIGTGKKITLECSQTMGHDKMYWYQQDPGMELHLIHYSYGVNSTEKGDLSSESTVSRIRTEHFPLTLESARPSHTSQYLCASSDPGTSATDTQYFGPGTRLTVL.